Presented here are 11 T cell receptor beta chains from one specimen sequenced in a study of vaccination effects on CD4 cells after COVID-19. The table came from immunoSEQ multiplex PCR; TCRdb's copy has only in-frame clones and leaves some out. The table lists tens of thousands of clones, 65% to 75% of them singletons. For these TCRs, the target antigens are not known. After roughly 9 days in culture, the CD4+ T cells were isolated. Each participant was administered two doses of either the BNT162b2 or the mRNA-1273 vaccine. This material consisted of CD4+ T cells from PBMCs cultured without peptide, taken after COVID-19 vaccination. The receptor source for this set is a human donor who received a COVID-19 vaccine.

Worth noting for this clone: Different DNA sequences within this sample yield the same CDR3. The V call is TRBV19, the J call TRBJ1-5; possible D gene TRBD1, 6 bases. Germline-derived CDR1 and CDR2 are LNHDA and SQIVND (reference sequence). The ends were cut back, 5 bases at V and 0 bases at J, with 8 bases in the middle. CDR3 length equals 14 residues. CDR3 DNA: TGTGCCAGTAGTCGGACAGATAGCAATCAGCCCCAGCATTTT. Protein sequence: CASSRTDSNQPQHF.

The rearrangement links TRBV11-3 to TRBJ2-1; 12 bases match TRBD2. Per germline, CDR1 SGHNT and CDR2 YENEEA. The CDR3 runs 16 residues. J lost 7 bases, V lost 5 bases, and 9 bases had no gene match. The DNA for the CDR3 is TGTGCCAGCAGCCAAGGGGCTAGCGGGGGGGAGAATGAGCAGTTCTTC. Residues: CASSQGASGGENEQFF.

The chain couples TRBV4-2 to TRBJ2-7, with a tentative D call TRBD2 (5 bases). The V end lost 0 bases, the J end lost 0 bases, and 12 bases lay between the germline ends. Germline V gene sequence: CDR1 LGHNA, CDR2 YNFKEQ. The length of the CDR3 is 16 residues. CDR3 in amino acids: CASSQDVIGNSYEQYF. The CDR3 nucleotides are TGTGCCAGCAGCCAAGACGTTATCGGGAACTCCTACGAGCAGTACTTC.

This clone was seen once. This chain uses TRBV13 with TRBJ2-3, with 7 bases aligning to TRBD2. V lost 3 bases and J lost 2; bases outside the gene matches: 5. The CDR3 runs 15 residues. Germline V CDR1 and CDR2: PRHDT, FYEKMQ (reference sequence). The CDR3 reads CASSFFREDTDTQYF. The CDR3 DNA follows: TGTGCCAGCAGCTTTTTCCGGGAGGACACAGATACGCAGTATTTT.

This chain links TRBV12-3 or TRBV12-4 with TRBJ2-7, with a tentative D call TRBD1 (6 bases). CDR3 size: 12 residues. V was pared by 5 bases and J by 5 bases, with 10 bases between. CDR3 region: CASSPDSHEQYF. The CDR3 nucleotides are TGTGCCAGCAGTCCGGACAGTCACGAGCAGTACTTC.

This clone has only a few counts. The chain links TRBV6-5 to TRBJ2-4, with D maybe TRBD2 (6 bases). In germline, CDR1 is MNHEY, CDR2 SVGAGI. The V end was cut by 6 bases, the J end by 8 bases, with 14 bases between. This CDR3 region has 13 residues. CDR3 nucleotide sequence: TGTGCCAGCAGATCAGCCGGAGGGGACATTCAGTACTTC. Its protein is CASRSAGGDIQYF.

V and J are TRBV18 and TRBJ2-6, with D tentatively TRBD1 (5 bases). V lost 0 bases, J lost 0 bases, and 15 bases lay in between. There are 19 residues in the CDR3. Germline V lookup: CDR1 KGHSH, CDR2 LQKENI. The CDR3 protein is CASSPPLTGAFSGANVLTF. The CDR3 DNA reads TGTGCCAGCTCACCACCATTAACAGGCGCCTTCTCTGGGGCCAACGTCCTGACTTTC.

The V call is TRBV14, the J call TRBJ2-1; D possibly corresponds to TRBD2 (6 bases). The CDR3 runs 19 residues. Trimming removed 1 base at V and 0 bases at J, with 19 bases between. Germline V gives CDR1 SGHDN, CDR2 FVKESK. The CDR3 DNA reads TGTGCCAGCAGCCAAGTTCGGTTGGGACTCCGAAGCTCCTACAATGAGCAGTTCTTC. This sequence encodes CASSQVRLGLRSSYNEQFF. Variable domain in full (rest from reference TRBV14 and TRBJ2-1): EAGVTQFPSHSVIEKGQTVTLRCDPISGHDNLYWYRRVMGKEIKFLLHFVKESKQDESGMPNNRFLAERTGGTYSTLKVQPAELEDSGVYFCASSQVRLGLRSSYNEQFFGPGTRLTVL.

V usage is TRBV3-1 (or the pseudogene TRBV3-2) and J usage is TRBJ1-5; no reliable D call. CDR1 is LGHDT and CDR2 is YNNKEL in the germline V gene (reference sequence). This CDR3 has 16 residues. The V end lost 5 bases, the J end lost 0 bases, and 14 bases lay between the germline ends. Here the CDR3 reads CASSATFRPSNQPQHF. In nucleotides, the CDR3 is TGTGCCAGCAGCGCCACCTTCCGGCCTAGCAATCAGCCCCAGCATTTT.

The gene calls are TRBV7-8 and TRBJ2-4; tentatively, D is TRBD2 (7 bases). Germline V gene sequence: CDR1 SGHVS, CDR2 FQNEAQ. The CDR3 sequence is 16 residues long. V dropped 3 bases and J dropped 10 bases, with 22 bases sitting between them. This CDR3 is CASSFGGGVGEGIQYF. CDR3 in DNA: TGTGCCAGCAGCTTCGGAGGGGGGGTAGGGGAGGGTATTCAGTACTTC.

This clone was counted between two and nine times. The chain is built from TRBV2 and TRBJ2-7; 8 bases fit TRBD2. In germline, CDR1 is SNHLY, CDR2 FYNNEI. V gave up 5 bases and J gave up 5 bases; unmatched junction bases: 8. CDR3 length: 14 residues. The CDR3 nucleotides read TGTGCCAGCAGTCGGACTAGCTTCCTCCACGAGCAGTACTTC. Its translation is CASSRTSFLHEQYF.